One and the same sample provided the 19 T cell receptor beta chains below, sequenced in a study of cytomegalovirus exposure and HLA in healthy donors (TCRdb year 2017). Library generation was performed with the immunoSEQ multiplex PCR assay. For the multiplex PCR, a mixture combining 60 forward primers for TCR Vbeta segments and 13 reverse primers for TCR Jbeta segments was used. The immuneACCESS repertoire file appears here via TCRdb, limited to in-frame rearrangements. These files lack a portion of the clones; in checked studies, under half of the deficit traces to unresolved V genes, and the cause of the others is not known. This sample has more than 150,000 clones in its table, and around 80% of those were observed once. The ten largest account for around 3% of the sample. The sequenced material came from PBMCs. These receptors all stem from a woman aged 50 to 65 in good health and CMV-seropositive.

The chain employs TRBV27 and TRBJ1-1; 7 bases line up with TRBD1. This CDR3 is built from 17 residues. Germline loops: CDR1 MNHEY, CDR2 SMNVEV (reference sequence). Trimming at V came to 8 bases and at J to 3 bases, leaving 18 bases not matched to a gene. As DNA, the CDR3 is TGTGCCAGCGCCCGGGACAGCCCTTTCCTAGGCGACACTGAAGCTTTCTTT. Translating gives CASARDSPFLGDTEAFF.

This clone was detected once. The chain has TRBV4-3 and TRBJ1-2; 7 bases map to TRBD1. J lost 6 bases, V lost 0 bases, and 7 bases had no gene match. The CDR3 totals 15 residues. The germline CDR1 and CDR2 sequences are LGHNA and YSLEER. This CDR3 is CASSQDRDSPNGYTF. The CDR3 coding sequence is TGCGCCAGCAGCCAAGATAGGGACAGCCCCAATGGCTACACCTTC.

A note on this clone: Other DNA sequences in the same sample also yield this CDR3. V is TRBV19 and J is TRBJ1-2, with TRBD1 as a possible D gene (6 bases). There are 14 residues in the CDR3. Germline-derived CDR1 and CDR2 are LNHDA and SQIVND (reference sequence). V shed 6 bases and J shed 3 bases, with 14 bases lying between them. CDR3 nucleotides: TGTGCCAGTAGCGCCCAGGGGCTTGACTATGGCTACACCTTC. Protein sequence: CASSAQGLDYGYTF.

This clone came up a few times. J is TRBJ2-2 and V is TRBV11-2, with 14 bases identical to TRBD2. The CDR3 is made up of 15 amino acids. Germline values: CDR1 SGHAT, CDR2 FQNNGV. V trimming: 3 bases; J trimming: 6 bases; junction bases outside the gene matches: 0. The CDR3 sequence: CASSLGLAGAGELFF. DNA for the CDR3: TGTGCCAGCAGCTTGGGACTAGCGGGAGCCGGGGAGCTGTTTTTT.

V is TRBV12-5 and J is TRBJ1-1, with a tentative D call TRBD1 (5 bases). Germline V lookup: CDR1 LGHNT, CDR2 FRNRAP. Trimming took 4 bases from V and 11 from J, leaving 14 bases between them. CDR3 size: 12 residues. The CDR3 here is CASGSIGGEAFF. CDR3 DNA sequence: TGTGCTAGTGGTTCTATTGGGGGGGAGGCTTTCTTT.

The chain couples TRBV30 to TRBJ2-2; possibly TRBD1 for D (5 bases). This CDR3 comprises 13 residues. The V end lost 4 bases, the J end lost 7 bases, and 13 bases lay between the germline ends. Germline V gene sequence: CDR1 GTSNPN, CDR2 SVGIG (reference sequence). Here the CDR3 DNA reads TGTGCCTGGAATAGGGGTTCTCTCGGGGAGCTGTTTTTT. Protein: CAWNRGSLGELFF.

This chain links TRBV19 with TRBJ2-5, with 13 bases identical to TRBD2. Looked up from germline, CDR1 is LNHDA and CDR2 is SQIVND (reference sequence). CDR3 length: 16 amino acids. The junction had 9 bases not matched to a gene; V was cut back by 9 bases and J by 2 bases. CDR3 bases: TGTGCCAGCAGGACTAGCGGGAGCCACGGGCAAGAGACCCAGTACTTC. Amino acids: CASRTSGSHGQETQYF.

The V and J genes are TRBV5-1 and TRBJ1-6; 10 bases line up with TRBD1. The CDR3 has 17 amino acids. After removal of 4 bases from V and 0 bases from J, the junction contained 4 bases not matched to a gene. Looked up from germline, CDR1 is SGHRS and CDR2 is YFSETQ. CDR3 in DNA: TGCGCCAGCAGCGGGGGACAGGGGAGCTCCTATAATTCACCCCTCCACTTT. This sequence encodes CASSGGQGSSYNSPLHF.

CDR3 loop: CASSRTGVGNTIYF. The CDR3 bases are TGTGCCAGCAGCCGGACAGGGGTTGGAAACACCATATATTTT. The chain carries TRBV7-6 and TRBJ1-3, with 9 bases aligning to TRBD1. V shed 5 bases and J 3 bases; nucleotides not matched to a gene: 2. This CDR3 is 14 amino acids long. Germline CDR1 reads SGHVS; CDR2 reads FNYEAQ.

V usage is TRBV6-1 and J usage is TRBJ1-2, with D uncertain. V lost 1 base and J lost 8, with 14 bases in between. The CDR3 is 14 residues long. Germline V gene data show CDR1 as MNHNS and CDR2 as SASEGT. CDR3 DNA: TGTGCCAGCAGTGAAGAACCGAGGAGTAAGGGCTACACCTTC. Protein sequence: CASSEEPRSKGYTF.

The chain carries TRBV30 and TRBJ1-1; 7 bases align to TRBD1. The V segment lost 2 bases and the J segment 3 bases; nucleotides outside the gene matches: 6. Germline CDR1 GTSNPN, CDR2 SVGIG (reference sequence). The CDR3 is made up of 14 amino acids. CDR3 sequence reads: CAWSSRGSDTEAFF. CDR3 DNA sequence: TGTGCCTGGAGTTCCAGGGGGAGCGACACTGAAGCTTTCTTT.

The CDR3 loop is CASSPSGGQPQHF. In DNA form, the CDR3 reads TGTGCCAGCTCACCAAGTGGGGGGCAGCCCCAGCATTTT. The chain recombines TRBV18 with TRBJ1-5; a weak D match, TRBD1 (5 bases). This CDR3 is 13 amino acids long. Per germline, CDR1 KGHSH and CDR2 LQKENI. With 2 bases removed from V and 7 bases from J, the gap between germline ends came to 9 bases.

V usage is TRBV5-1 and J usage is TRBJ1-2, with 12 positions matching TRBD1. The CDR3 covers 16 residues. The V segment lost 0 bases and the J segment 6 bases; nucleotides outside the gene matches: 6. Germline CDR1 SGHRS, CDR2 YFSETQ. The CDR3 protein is CASSLARGTGGDGYTF. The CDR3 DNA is TGCGCCAGCAGCTTGGCTCGCGGGACAGGGGGCGATGGCTACACCTTC.

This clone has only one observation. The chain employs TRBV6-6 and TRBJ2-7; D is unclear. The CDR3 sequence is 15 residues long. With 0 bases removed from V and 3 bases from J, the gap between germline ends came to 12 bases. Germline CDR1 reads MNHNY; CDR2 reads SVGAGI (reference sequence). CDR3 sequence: CASSYSQIQNYEQYF. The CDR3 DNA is TGTGCCAGCAGTTACTCACAGATCCAGAACTACGAGCAGTACTTC.

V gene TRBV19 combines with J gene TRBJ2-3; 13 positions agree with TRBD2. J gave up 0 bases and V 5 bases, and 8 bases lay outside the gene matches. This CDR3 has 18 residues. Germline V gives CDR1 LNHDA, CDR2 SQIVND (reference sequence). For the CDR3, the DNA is TGTGCCAGTAGTTCCCGACTAGCGGGGGGCTTGAGCACAGATACGCAGTATTTT. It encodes CASSSRLAGGLSTDTQYF.

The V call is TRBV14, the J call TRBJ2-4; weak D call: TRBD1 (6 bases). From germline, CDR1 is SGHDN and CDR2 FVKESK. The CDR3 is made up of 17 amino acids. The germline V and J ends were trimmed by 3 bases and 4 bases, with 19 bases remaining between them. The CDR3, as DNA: TGTGCCAGCAGCCAGATGTTTGGGGGCGTTAAAAAAAACATTCAGTACTTC. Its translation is CASSQMFGGVKKNIQYF.

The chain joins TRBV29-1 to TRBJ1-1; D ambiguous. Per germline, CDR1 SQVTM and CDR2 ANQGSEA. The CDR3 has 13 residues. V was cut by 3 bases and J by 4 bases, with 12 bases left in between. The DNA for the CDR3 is TGCAGCGTTGATCAACTAACGGCCACTGAAGCTTTCTTT. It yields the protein CSVDQLTATEAFF.

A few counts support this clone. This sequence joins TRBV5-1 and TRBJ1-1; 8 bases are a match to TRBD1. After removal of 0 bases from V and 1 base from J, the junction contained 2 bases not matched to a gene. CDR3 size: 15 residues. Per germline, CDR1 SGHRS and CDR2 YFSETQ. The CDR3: CASSLEGTGNTEAFF. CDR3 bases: TGCGCCAGCAGCTTGGAAGGGACAGGGAACACTGAAGCTTTCTTT.

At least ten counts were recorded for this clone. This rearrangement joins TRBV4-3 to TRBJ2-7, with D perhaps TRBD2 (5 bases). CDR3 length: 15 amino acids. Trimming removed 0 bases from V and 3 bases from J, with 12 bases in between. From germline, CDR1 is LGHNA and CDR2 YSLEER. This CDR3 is CASSQEGVPNYEQYF. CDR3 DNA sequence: TGCGCCAGCAGCCAAGAGGGAGTCCCCAACTACGAGCAGTACTTC.